One and the same sample provided the 11 T cell receptor beta chains below, sequenced in a study of blood T cell repertoires in COVID-19. The assay was immunoSEQ multiplex PCR, and TCRdb's table has in-frame clones only and misses some. The sample holds around 120,000 clones, nearly 90% seen once. Sample: peripheral blood. These receptor sequences come from a woman in her sixties with COVID-19, enrolled during active disease.

J is TRBJ1-1 and V is TRBV18; 7 nucleotides line up with TRBD1. This CDR3 is built from 16 residues. CDR1 and CDR2 from the germline V gene are KGHSH and LQKENI. Trimming took 2 bases from V and 3 from J; bases not matched to a gene: 9. The CDR3, as DNA: TGTGCCAGCTCACCAGAAGGGGACAGCATCCACACTGAAGCTTTCTTT. This encodes CASSPEGDSIHTEAFF.

The CDR3, as DNA: TGTGCCAGCAGGTCAACCGGGACAGGGGGGAATCAGCCCCAGCATTTT. It translates to CASRSTGTGGNQPQHF. The rearrangement uses TRBV27 and TRBJ1-5, with TRBD1 identical over 11 bases. The germline CDR1 and CDR2 sequences are MNHEY and SMNVEV (reference sequence). The CDR3 is made up of 16 amino acids. The J segment lost 4 bases and the V segment lost 6 bases, leaving 8 bases of the junction unmatched.

This chain uses TRBV19 with TRBJ1-2, with 8 bases aligning to TRBD1. Per the germline V gene, CDR1 is LNHDA and CDR2 is SQIVND (reference sequence). The CDR3 covers 13 residues. V was pared by 3 bases and J by 5 bases, with 2 bases of the junction left unmatched. CDR3 loop: CASSMTGAYGYTF. Here the CDR3 DNA reads TGTGCCAGTAGTATGACAGGGGCTTATGGCTACACCTTC.

This chain links TRBV6-2 or TRBV6-3 with TRBJ1-1; TRBD1 might be the D (5 bases). CDR1 and CDR2 (germline): MNHEY, SVGEGT. Between the trimmed V and J ends, which lost 6 bases and 0 bases, there was a span of 14 bases. CDR3 length equals 15 residues. CDR3 bases: TGTGCCAGCAGCGCAGGGCCCTCCATGAACACTGAAGCTTTCTTT. Protein sequence: CASSAGPSMNTEAFF.

Written as DNA, the CDR3 is TGTGCCAGCAGCGTGCTGACAGGGGACCAAGAGACCCAGTACTTC. This translates into CASSVLTGDQETQYF. The genes are TRBV5-4 and TRBJ2-5; TRBD1 matches at 8 bases. There are 15 residues in the CDR3. The V gene end was trimmed by 4 bases and the J gene end by 0 bases; junction bases not matched to a gene: 5. From germline, CDR1 is SGHNT and CDR2 YYREEE (reference sequence).

The gene calls are TRBV29-1 and TRBJ2-1; D is uncertain. V gave up 4 bases and J gave up 3 bases, with 19 bases separating them. This CDR3 is 16 amino acids long. Germline values: CDR1 SQVTM, CDR2 ANQGSEA. The CDR3 coding sequence is TGCAGCGTTGGATTGGTCGAACTACATAGCTACAATGAGCAGTTCTTC. Translation gives CSVGLVELHSYNEQFF.

CDR3 sequence reads: CASSVLASANTEAFF. DNA for the CDR3: TGTGCCAGCAGCGTCCTTGCAAGCGCGAACACTGAAGCTTTCTTT. The chain is built from TRBV9 and TRBJ1-1; D is unclear. CDR1 and CDR2 from the germline V gene are SGDLS and YYNGEE. The CDR3 loop spans 15 amino acids. V lost 2 bases, J lost 1 base, and 12 bases lay in between.

The V call is TRBV29-1, the J call TRBJ2-5; TRBD1 aligns across 7 bases. Germline trimming cut 6 bases from V and 2 bases from J; bases unmatched to any gene: 3. This CDR3 is built from 12 residues. Germline CDR1 reads SQVTM; CDR2 reads ANQGSEA. CDR3 sequence (DNA): TGCAGCGTGAGGACAGGTCAAGAGACCCAGTACTTC. Residues: CSVRTGQETQYF.

This chain links TRBV5-1 with TRBJ1-2; 7 nucleotides align to TRBD1. With 7 bases clipped from V and 3 bases from J, the junction kept 6 bases outside the gene matches. The CDR3 runs 13 residues. The V gene's germline CDR1 is SGHRS and CDR2 YFSETQ. In DNA form, the CDR3 reads TGCGCCAGCGGCGGACAGGAAGACTATGGCTACACCTTC. It yields the protein CASGGQEDYGYTF.

The V and J genes are TRBV6-1 and TRBJ1-5; 7 bases match TRBD1. CDR1 MNHNS and CDR2 SASEGT come from the germline V gene. This CDR3 contains 14 residues. Trimming cost V 3 bases and J 6 bases; bases outside gene matches: 5. The CDR3 region has the DNA TGTGCCAGCAGTGAGTCAGGGGACAGTCAGCCCCAGCATTTT. Translating it yields CASSESGDSQPQHF.

This chain uses TRBV12-5 with TRBJ2-1, with 7 bases that match TRBD2. Unmatched junction bases numbered 9, after V lost 1 base and J lost 9 bases. Germline-derived CDR1 and CDR2 are LGHNT and FRNRAP. The CDR3 has 15 amino acids. The CDR3 nucleotides are TGTGCTAGTGGTTTGGCGGGGGGAGTAACGGGTGAGCAGTTCTTC. Protein product: CASGLAGGVTGEQFF.